The 12 T cell receptor beta chains reported below all come from one sample, sequenced in a study of shared clonotypes between healthy human individuals. TCRdb keeps only in-frame clones here, not all; method: immunoSEQ multiplex PCR. The sample lists approximately 710,000 clones; 90% were seen once. Sequenced material: memory CD8+ T cells from PBMCs. The subset: CD45RO+ cells pooled with CCR7-negative TemRA cells. Source of these receptors: a man aged 18 to 30 in good health. Some clones in this sample may be carry-over from other donors' samples.

This chain joins TRBV20-1 and TRBJ2-7; D remains ambiguous. Germline values: CDR1 DFQATT, CDR2 SNEGSKA (reference sequence). There are 11 residues in the CDR3. V shed 1 base and J shed 7 bases, with 8 bases lying between them. The CDR3, as DNA: TGCAGTGCTAGAGGGCCCGCGGAGCAGTACTTC. Translation: CSARGPAEQYF.

The V gene is TRBV5-1, the J gene TRBJ2-1; the D is unclear. The CDR3 is made up of 13 amino acids. Trimming took 3 bases from V and 7 from J, leaving 11 bases between them. CDR1 and CDR2 from the germline V gene are SGHRS and YFSETQ. The CDR3 DNA is TGCGCCAGCAGCTCGCCGAGTGCGAATGAGCAGTTCTTC. It translates to CASSSPSANEQFF.

The chain joins TRBV6-1 to TRBJ2-1; D may be TRBD1 (7 bases). In germline, CDR1 is MNHNS, CDR2 SASEGT. The length of the CDR3 is 15 residues. Trimming left V 8 bases short and J 8 bases short, with 22 bases between. The CDR3 nucleotides are TGTGCCAGCTCACAGGGGCGGGGAAGGTTGGATGAGCAGTTCTTC. Its protein product is CASSQGRGRLDEQFF.

The chain recombines TRBV6-5 with TRBJ2-2; unclear D gene. The CDR3 runs to 14 residues. The V gene lost 3 bases and the J gene lost 8 bases, with 13 bases spanning the gap. The V gene's germline CDR1 is MNHEY and CDR2 SVGAGI. CDR3 loop: CASSYEVAGGELFF. The DNA for the CDR3 is TGTGCCAGCAGTTATGAGGTCGCTGGTGGGGAGCTGTTTTTT.

V usage is TRBV2 and J usage is TRBJ1-4; possibly TRBD1 for D (5 bases). CDR3 length: 13 amino acids. Per the germline V gene, CDR1 is SNHLY and CDR2 is FYNNEI. The germline V and J ends were trimmed by 6 bases and 5 bases, with 10 bases remaining between them. The CDR3 sequence: CASRGHTNEKLFF. CDR3 sequence (DNA): TGTGCCAGCAGAGGACACACAAATGAAAAACTGTTTTTT. Full variable domain (remainder filled in from reference TRBV2 and TRBJ1-4): EPEVTQTPSHQVTQMGQEVILRCVPISNHLYFYWYRQILGQKVEFLVSFYNNEISEKSEIFDDQFSVERPDGSNFTLKIRSTKLEDSAMYFCASRGHTNEKLFFGSGTQLSVL.

CDR3 sequence (DNA): TGTGCCAGTAGTACGGGACTAGCGGGAGAGATATACGAGCAGTACTTC. Protein sequence: CASSTGLAGEIYEQYF. The rearrangement uses TRBV19 and TRBJ2-7, with 14 nucleotides matching TRBD2. CDR1 LNHDA and CDR2 SQIVND come from the germline V gene (reference sequence). The CDR3 runs 16 residues. Trimming took 4 bases from V and 4 from J; bases not matched to a gene: 6.

The chain uses TRBV28 and TRBJ2-3, with 9 bases that match TRBD1. The germline CDR1 and CDR2 sequences are MDHEN and SYDVKM. With 3 bases clipped from V and 4 bases from J, the junction kept 5 bases outside the gene matches. The CDR3 has 15 residues. CDR3 nucleotides: TGTGCCAGCAGTTTGAACAGGGGGCGCCCAGATACGCAGTATTTT. Protein sequence: CASSLNRGRPDTQYF. The whole variable domain, remainder taken from reference TRBV28 and TRBJ2-3, is DVKVTQSSRYLVKRTGEKVFLECVQDMDHENMFWYRQDPGLGLRLIYFSYDVKMKEKGDIPEGYSVSREKKERFSLILESASTNQTSMYLCASSLNRGRPDTQYFGPGTRLTVL.

This chain joins TRBV27 and TRBJ2-7, with D perhaps assigned TRBD1 or TRBD2 (6 bases each). Per the germline V gene, CDR1 is MNHEY and CDR2 is SMNVEV (reference sequence). The CDR3 has 15 amino acids. V shed 2 bases and J shed 4 bases, with 15 bases lying between them. CDR3 bases: TGTGCCAGCAGTTTAAGACGAGGGGGGCTTTACGAGCAGTACTTC. It specifies CASSLRRGGLYEQYF.

The rearrangement joins TRBV27 to TRBJ2-5; D ambiguous. The CDR3 runs to 14 residues. Trimming stripped 5 bases from V and 7 bases from J, with 17 bases between. Germline lookup yields CDR1 MNHEY and CDR2 SMNVEV (reference sequence). CDR3 nucleotides: TGTGCCAGCAGTCAAAGTCCCGTTGGGATGACCCAGTACTTC. It encodes CASSQSPVGMTQYF.

This sequence joins TRBV7-9 and TRBJ2-1; TRBD2 agrees at 11 bases. The CDR3 extends over 19 amino acids. Germline V gene lookup returns CDR1 SEHNR and CDR2 FQNEAQ (reference sequence). V trimming: 0 bases; J trimming: 1 base; junction bases outside the gene matches: 8. The CDR3 region is CASSLAPSGRIKSYNEQFF. CDR3 sequence (DNA): TGTGCCAGCAGCTTAGCCCCTAGCGGGAGGATTAAGTCCTACAATGAGCAGTTCTTC.

V usage is TRBV29-1 and J usage is TRBJ2-1; 8 bases line up with TRBD2. The V gene's germline CDR1 is SQVTM and CDR2 ANQGSEA. After removal of 3 bases from V and 5 bases from J, the junction contained 9 bases not matched to a gene. CDR3 length: 15 amino acids. The CDR3 loop is CSVDLGTSIHNEQFF. For the CDR3, the DNA is TGCAGCGTTGATCTGGGGACTAGTATCCACAATGAGCAGTTCTTC.

This chain uses TRBV28 with TRBJ2-2, with a possible D match to TRBD1 (6 bases). CDR3 size: 15 residues. The germline V and J ends were trimmed by 8 bases and 6 bases, with 19 bases remaining between them. Germline CDR1 is MDHEN and CDR2 is SYDVKM. The CDR3 DNA is TGTGCCAGCGGATACAACAGGGATTTCGCCGGGGAGCTGTTTTTT. This translates into CASGYNRDFAGELFF.